This T cell receptor (beta chain) was identified in a study of regulatory T cells in long-lasting Graves disease (dated by TCRdb to the early 2020s). For the wider study: Patients with newly diagnosed Graves' disease had been on antithyroid drugs for under 3 months. A total of around 35 samples were covered by TCR sequencing, comprising some 13 persistent and around 20 newly diagnosed Graves' disease patients. The study took place in China and was registered as a clinical trial. This study used TCR sequencing and RNA sequencing of peripheral blood to compare persistent Graves' disease patients against newly diagnosed Graves' disease patients.

The time point label here, explained by the study, means: newly diagnosed GD, antithyroid drugs for less than 3 months. For both TCR sequencing and RNA sequencing, RNA was extracted from PBMCs in TRIzol. Graves' disease was diagnosed according to American Thyroid Association guidelines. Patients were recruited from an endocrinology department in Xi'an, China. Each patient gave roughly 10 milliliters of peripheral blood, collected in an EDTA anticoagulant tube. Ficoll Paque Plus density gradient separation was used to isolate PBMCs, and no additional T cell sorting was done. An Agilent 2100 Bioanalyzer and agarose gel were used to assess RNA quality, and a NanoDrop 2000 was used to measure RNA concentration. This clonotype was picked up many times. This receptor's antigen is unknown. No much larger clone is present one base from it, and per-base qualities are unavailable. The library was generated by multiplex PCR. Sequencing relied on an Illumina HiSeq 4000. To build TCR beta libraries, CDR3 regions were amplified by Arm-PCR using iRepertoire HTBI primers. PCR products were gel purified before sequencing. Processing in the source paper ran as follows. Gene usage analysis of CDR3 amino acid clonotypes used the approximately 56 TRBV and fewer than 15 TRBJ segments found across samples. COPE and FqMerger were used to merge the filtered high-quality paired reads into contigs. BLAST was used to align contigs to IMGT TRBV, TRBD and TRBJ reference genes, with CDR3 defined following IMGT. Highly expanded clones were defined as clonotypes with a frequency above 0.1%. Shannon entropy was used to measure repertoire diversity, and the Gini coefficient was used to measure V-J evenness. A clonotype was considered public if more than one individual shared it. TCRdb passed the public sequencing reads through fastp at Q25 and MiXCR, retaining productive beta sequences. Entries are consolidated by CDR3 protein sequence, retaining the most common genes and DNA. These V and J calls are TCRdb output, not the study's own analysis. A total of 400,000 to 500,000 distinct CDR3 sequences appear in this sample, about 15% of them only once. Clones ranked in the top ten supply over 7% of the sample.

The study at large found these results: Patients with persistent disease shared more public clonotypes (approximately 2,500) than newly diagnosed patients did (more than 900). Compared with newly diagnosed patients, persistent Graves' disease patients had lower TCR Shannon entropy and fewer highly expanded clones, which suggests clonal expansion. The study examined only peripheral blood because the primary lesion, thyroid tissue, could not be accessed. The authors acknowledged the small sample size as a limitation that may reduce accuracy. Sequencing and analysis were restricted to the TCR beta chain.

This same sample was also part of a study on T cells in Graves' hyperthyroidism and ophthalmopathy. Drawing on the second study: Stable Graves' hyperthyroidism was defined as no progression to ophthalmopathy during 18 months of follow-up. The hyperthyroidism patients were between 18 and 65 years old and newly diagnosed, with a disease duration of less than 2 months. The study excluded patients with uncontrolled infections, other autoimmune diseases, pregnancy or lactation. Diagnoses were based on clinical symptoms, serum thyroxine and TRAb, thyroid ultrasound and orbital computed tomography. For the first round of RT-PCR on the TCR CDR3, the HTBI primer set was used together with the Qiagen OneStep RT-PCR kit. Most expanded thyroid clonotypes (frequency above 0.001) were also detected in blood, suggesting blood repertoires may reflect thyroid immune responses. A model built on a 13 V-J signature distinguished ophthalmopathy from stable hyperthyroidism, reaching about 88% sensitivity and around 81% specificity in cross-validation and 80%/75% in testing. During validation, the model predicted progression to ophthalmopathy a median of roughly 7.1 months ahead of onset, with around 70% sensitivity and roughly 75% specificity. TCR V-J signatures able to tell the groups apart were searched for in a discovery cohort of 100 patients, of whom more than 40 had Graves' ophthalmopathy and roughly 57 had stable Graves' hyperthyroidism. Whether ophthalmopathy could be predicted prospectively was tested in an independent validation cohort made up of under 20 hyperthyroidism patients plus 17 patients who later progressed to ophthalmopathy. The approximately 100 discovery patients were divided at random into training and test sets in a 7:3 ratio. In several Graves' hyperthyroidism patients, the study also compared T-cell repertoires from thyroid tissue with T-cell repertoires from blood. Once sampling was done, hyperthyroidism patients were given methimazole at a starting dose of 30 mg daily, whereas ophthalmopathy patients were given high-dose intravenous methylprednisolone. Libraries were constructed in a second round of multiplex PCR, after which size selection and purification were performed. Sequencing of the libraries was done on an Illumina HiSeq2000 using paired-end 100 bp reads. SOAPnuke was used to process the raw data, with reads discarded if the reads contained adapters or uncalled bases, had a mean Phred below 15, or lacked an exact constant-primer or identifier match. High-quality paired reads were merged with COPE v1.2.5, and unique nucleotide sequences were defined as clonotypes. MiTCR v1.1 was used to align clonotypes to the IMGT TRBV, TRBD and TRBJ reference segments. Analysis was restricted to V-J combinations with a frequency above 0.0001, which covered 99% to 99.2% of repertoires. A TCS score was defined as the ratio between F50 (clonal expansion) and ExV (chaos), using BLOSUM62-based TCRdist between CDR3 peptides within each V-J. Welch's t-statistics and random forest reduced around 510 V-J features to 13, which were used in a naive Bayes classifier (R e1071). No statistical method was used to fix the sample size in advance, and group allocation was not hidden from the investigators. The paper reports TCR Vbeta CDR3 sequencing of over 130 peripheral blood samples: approximately 43 ophthalmopathy, under 80 hyperthyroidism and 17 progressor patients.

The receptor was derived from a woman aged 40 to 50 with Graves disease. Donor details come from another sample of the same person, matched by shared clones. Sequencing was performed on peripheral blood mononuclear cells (PBMCs), taken at new diagnosis, from a patient treated with antithyroid drugs.

The nucleotides read TGTGCCAGCAGCACCCGGACTAGCGGGAGAGAGTACAATGAGCAGTTCTTC. This translates into CASSTRTSGREYNEQFF. The rearrangement joined TRBV7-9 to TRBJ2-1; 13 bases in between match TRBD2. There are 17 amino acids in the CDR3, from cysteine to phenylalanine inclusive. Just the 51-base CDR3 DNA is kept, in frame starting at base 1. In the germline V gene (reference sequence), CDR1 corresponds to SEHNR and CDR2 to FQNEAQ. Germline trimming: 5 bases from V, 4 bases from J; junction bases outside gene matches: 8.